Given below is one T cell receptor beta chain in context. This record belongs to a study of blood T cell repertoires in COVID-19. In the original processing: Cell counts per sample came from amplifying reference gene primers. This table comes from immunoSEQ multiplex PCR, and its TCRdb copy is limited to in-frame clones, with some not included. The V and J calls and clone size are taken from that table; D and trimming were inferred from the DNA. The sample holds 65,000 to 100,000 clones, roughly 80% seen once. V gave up 0 bases and J gave up 7 bases, with 16 bases separating them. This CDR3 is 16 amino acids long. The V gene's germline CDR1 is ENHRY and CDR2 SYGVKD.

The sequenced sample consisted of peripheral blood. The gene calls are TRBV10-3 and TRBJ1-5; perhaps TRBD1 as D (5 bases). This sequence was found in an elderly woman with acute or convalescent COVID-19. CDR3 in DNA: TGTGCCATCAGTGAGTCGGAAGCGGGGCTAAGACAGCCCCAGCATTTT. It is translated as CAISESEAGLRQPQHF.